This entry concerns a single TCR beta chain. Source study methods: Reference gene primers were amplified, and this amplification served to estimate nucleated cell counts. Measured with immunoSEQ multiplex PCR; TCRdb has only the in-frame clones, and not every one. That table supplies the V and J calls and clone size; D and trimming were determined from the DNA. The repertoire holds 130,000 to 150,000 clones, with 81% as singletons. This specimen comes from a study of blood T cell repertoires in COVID-19. Study at large: Sample material is recorded as cDNA or gDNA derived from T cells, B-cell-depleted T cells, or PBMCs.

Sequencing was carried out using peripheral blood. This clonotype originated in a human donor with acute or convalescent COVID-19. The donor label of this sample is uncertain.

CDR3 protein: CASSTNRDAFF. The CDR3 DNA sequence: TGCGCCAGCAGCACTAACAGGGACGCTTTCTTT. V gene TRBV4-1 combines with J gene TRBJ1-1; maybe TRBD1 (6 bases). Germline loops: CDR1 MGHRA, CDR2 YSYEKL. The CDR3 is made up of 11 amino acids. V was cut by 5 bases and J by 11 bases, with 12 bases left in between.